A selection of T cell receptor beta chains follows, all from one sample in a study of blood T cell repertoires in COVID-19. Using immunoSEQ multiplex PCR, the repertoire was profiled, and TCRdb retains in-frame clones only, with some absent. This table has approximately 250,000 clones, 88% appearing once. The sequenced sample consisted of PBMCs or T cells enriched from blood (not recorded which). Source of these receptors: a woman aged 25 to 39 who had recovered from COVID-19. CDR3s include the opening cysteine and the closing phenylalanine or tryptophan. A D gene is named only where the DNA matches it firmly. Rows give clone size only sometimes, using once, few, many, or a class for an expanded clone.

>TRBJ1-1|.|13|TRBV4-2|.
TGTGCCAGCAGCATACAGGATAACACTGAAGCTTTCTTT
CASSIQDNTEAFF
>TRBJ1-6|once|15|TRBV2|.
TGTGCCAGCAGTCCCCGGGACTCAGACTTGTCACCCCTCCACTTT
CASSPRDSDLSPLHF
>TRBJ1-6|.|16|TRBV7-8|.
TGTGCCAGCAGCTCCGGCGGAAGCTCCTATAATTCACCCCTCCACTTT
CASSSGGSSYNSPLHF
>TRBJ2-7|.|13|TRBV20-1|.
TGCAGTGCTAGTCCCACAGGGCTCTACGAGCAGTACTTC
CSASPTGLYEQYF
>TRBJ2-2|.|12|TRBV9|.
TGTGCCAGCAGCGGTATGAGCGGGGAGCTGTTTTTT
CASSGMSGELFF
>TRBJ2-5|.|12|TRBV28|.
TGTGCCACCCTGACTAGCCAAGAGACCCAGTACTTC
CATLTSQETQYF
>TRBJ2-3|.|18|TRBV14|TRBD2
TGTGCCAGCAGCCAAGAGCGACTAGCGGGGGCGCTCCCGGATACGCAGTATTTT
CASSQERLAGALPDTQYF
>TRBJ1-1|once|12|TRBV29-1|.
TGCAGCGTTGATCCATTGAACACTGAAGCTTTCTTT
CSVDPLNTEAFF
>TRBJ1-2|.|17|TRBV19|TRBD1
TGTGCCAGTAGTCGAAAGGCAGGGGGTCGGGTGTTCTATGGCTACACCTTC
CASSRKAGGRVFYGYTF
>TRBJ1-5|.|14|TRBV18|TRBD1
TGTGCCAGCTCACTAGACAGGGTCAATCAGCCCCAGCATTTT
CASSLDRVNQPQHF
>TRBJ2-1|once|15|TRBV13|.
TGTGCCAGCAGCGTTAGGGGGACCCTTGGTAACGAGCAGTTCTTC
CASSVRGTLGNEQFF
>TRBJ1-3|.|17|TRBV21-1|.
TGTGCCAGCATCCGAGAATGGTCTTTGAACTCTGGAAACACCATATATTTT
CASIREWSLNSGNTIYF
>TRBJ2-7|.|15|TRBV5-5|TRBD2
TGTGCCAGCAGCTTGGCTCTAGCGGGAGTGTACGAGCAGTACTTC
CASSLALAGVYEQYF
>TRBJ1-6|.|13|TRBV6-5|.
TGTGCCAGCAAGAAGGGGATGGATTCACCCCTCCACTTT
CASKKGMDSPLHF
>TRBJ2-1|.|15|TRBV7-2|TRBD2
TGTGCCAGCAGCTTAGCACTAGCGGGGGAGTATGAGCAGTTCTTC
CASSLALAGEYEQFF
>TRBJ1-1|.|13|TRBV12-3/TRBV12-4|.
TGTGCCAGCAGTTTCGGGTGGAACACTGAAGCTTTCTTT
CASSFGWNTEAFF
>TRBJ1-1|.|14|TRBV28|.
TGTGCCAGCAGTTTCGCGGGGGCCAGGGGAGGGGATTTCTTT
CASSFAGARGGDFF
>TRBJ1-3|.|24|TRBV19|TRBD1
TGTGCCAGTACCTATCTGCCCGGGACAGCTTTACCTACTCCCCGGCGAACCTCTGGAAACACCATATATTTT
CASTYLPGTALPTPRRTSGNTIYF
>TRBJ2-1|.|19|TRBV6-1|TRBD2
TGTGCCAGCAGTGAATGGCAGGGACCAGCGGGACTATCCTACAATGAGCAGTTCTTC
CASSEWQGPAGLSYNEQFF
>TRBJ1-2|.|13|TRBV15|.
TGTGCCACCAGCAGAGGGACAAGCTATGGCTACACCTTC
CATSRGTSYGYTF
>TRBJ2-7|.|14|TRBV5-3|TRBD1
TGTGCCAGAAGCTTAGGGGGACAGGGAGGCGAGCAGTACTTC
CARSLGGQGGEQYF
>TRBJ2-6|.|17|TRBV30|.
TGTGCCTGTCTCTTCCGGGACACGGTGGCTGGGGCCAACGTCCTGACTTTC
CACLFRDTVAGANVLTF
>TRBJ2-5|.|16|TRBV27|.
TGTGCCAGCAGTTGGAAGGCAGGTAGGTCCCAAGAGACCCAGTACTTC
CASSWKAGRSQETQYF
>TRBJ1-2|.|14|TRBV30|.
TGTGCCTGGAGTGTTCGGGGTGGGAGCTATGGCTACACCTTC
CAWSVRGGSYGYTF
>TRBJ2-1|.|14|TRBV6-5|.
TGTGCCAGCAGTTACTCCCCCCGTGAGAATGAGCAGTTCTTC
CASSYSPRENEQFF
>TRBJ1-3|.|16|TRBV5-1|.
TGCGCCAGCAGCTGGGAAACAGGTTCTTCGAGAAACACCATATATTTT
CASSWETGSSRNTIYF
>TRBJ2-3|.|20|TRBV7-8|TRBD2
TGTGCCAGCAGCGACCCACTAGCGCGAGAGCCCCCCTGGGACACAGATACGCAGTATTTT
CASSDPLAREPPWDTDTQYF
>TRBJ2-3|.|16|TRBV5-1|TRBD1
TGCGCCAGCAGCTCCGGAATTGGGACAGGGGCAGATACGCAGTATTTT
CASSSGIGTGADTQYF
>TRBJ2-2|once|15|TRBV6-5|TRBD2
TGTGCCAGCAGTATACGGGAGGGAAACACCGGGGAGCTGTTTTTT
CASSIREGNTGELFF
>TRBJ1-2|once|15|TRBV6-5|TRBD1
TGTGCCAGCAGCGGAAGGGACAGGGGCGCATATGGCTACACCTTC
CASSGRDRGAYGYTF
>TRBJ1-2|.|15|TRBV2|.
TGTGCCAGCAGTGTACAGGGCAGCCTGGAGAGGGGCTACACCTTC
CASSVQGSLERGYTF
>TRBJ2-1|.|15|TRBV7-3|TRBD1
TGTGCCAGCAGCTCTGGGACAGGGGAAACGGATGAGCAGTTCTTC
CASSSGTGETDEQFF
>TRBJ1-6|once|16|TRBV21-1|.
TGTGCCAGCAGCAATACGACAGGGAGTCGCGATTCACCCCTCCACTTT
CASSNTTGSRDSPLHF
>TRBJ2-7|once|20|TRBV15|.
TGTGCCACCAGCAGAGTTCCAATCGACATCCCGGAGGTCTGGATTGGCGAGCAGTACTTC
CATSRVPIDIPEVWIGEQYF
>TRBJ1-2|.|14|TRBV27|TRBD1
TGTGCCAGCAGCCCGGGACAGGGGATTTATGGCTACACCTTC
CASSPGQGIYGYTF
>TRBJ1-6|.|16|TRBV24-1|.
TGTGCCACCACCACCTTCCCGGGCGGGGGGAATTCACCCCTCCACTTT
CATTTFPGGGNSPLHF
>TRBJ1-5|.|15|TRBV28|TRBD1
TGTGCCAGCAGTTTGGGGGGCAGGGGGCGTCAGCCCCAGCATTTT
CASSLGGRGRQPQHF
>TRBJ2-7|once|18|TRBV12-2|.
TGTGCAAGTCGCTCCCTCCCCGTCGGGGGGACCCTCTCCTACGAGCAGTACTTC
CASRSLPVGGTLSYEQYF
>TRBJ1-2|.|15|TRBV6-5|TRBD1
TGTGCCAGCAGAGAGACGGACAGGGAGCACTATGGCTACACCTTC
CASRETDREHYGYTF
>TRBJ2-5|once|14|TRBV2|TRBD1
TGTGCCAGCTCCCCCCCGGGACAGCTAGAGACCCAGTACTTC
CASSPPGQLETQYF
>TRBJ1-3|.|13|TRBV5-1|.
TGCGCCAGCAGCTTGGGGCCAGGAAACACCATATATTTT
CASSLGPGNTIYF
>TRBJ2-5|once|15|TRBV7-6|TRBD1
TGTGCCAGCAGCTTAGGACAGGGGTTCCAAGAGACCCAGTACTTC
CASSLGQGFQETQYF
>TRBJ1-2|few|15|TRBV11-2|.
TGTGCCAGCAGCTTAGTACAGGATGGGATGGGGGGCTACACCTTC
CASSLVQDGMGGYTF
>TRBJ1-1|.|14|TRBV28|.
TGTGCCAGCAGCCTTAGCATCCCCTATACTGAAGCTTTCTTT
CASSLSIPYTEAFF
>TRBJ2-2|.|14|TRBV18|TRBD1
TGTGCCAGCTCCGGACAGGGCTGGACCGGGGAGCTGTTTTTT
CASSGQGWTGELFF
>TRBJ1-4|once|16|TRBV4-1|TRBD1
TGCGCCAGCAGCCAAGGGCGGACAGGATGGGAGGAAAAACTGTTTTTT
CASSQGRTGWEEKLFF
>TRBJ1-2|.|13|TRBV7-3|TRBD1
TGTGCCAGCAGTGGACAGGGGGACTATGGCTACACCTTC
CASSGQGDYGYTF
>TRBJ2-3|.|15|TRBV5-1|TRBD1
TGCGCCAGCAGCCGTGGACAGGGAAGCCCAGATACGCAGTATTTT
CASSRGQGSPDTQYF
>TRBJ1-4|.|13|TRBV27|.
TGTGCCAGCGCCATGAACGGGGATGAAAAACTGTTTTTT
CASAMNGDEKLFF
>TRBJ2-7|.|16|TRBV6-6|.
TGTGCCAGCAGTTACAACCCAGGGCCGGCGGCCTACGAGCAGTACTTC
CASSYNPGPAAYEQYF
>TRBJ2-7|.|12|TRBV11-2|.
TGTGCCAGCAGCTTTAATTCCTACGAGCAGTACTTC
CASSFNSYEQYF
>TRBJ1-2|.|12|TRBV29-1|.
TGCAGCGAGACAGACGATAACTATGGCTACACCTTC
CSETDDNYGYTF